This note documents a single T cell receptor beta chain sequence. V gave up 6 bases and J gave up 3 bases, with 21 bases separating them. Germline lookup yields CDR1 SQVTM and CDR2 ANQGSEA. The CDR3 covers 15 residues. The sample comes from a study of blood T cell repertoires in COVID-19. The method was immunoSEQ multiplex PCR; TCRdb's version includes in-frame clones alone and lacks a portion of them. The table records around 37,000 clones, 75% to 90% of them present only once. The J gene is TRBJ2-7, the V gene TRBV29-1; weak D call: TRBD2 (6 bases). This clonotype was sampled from a man aged 50 to 59 with active or convalescent COVID-19. The source material was peripheral blood. In nucleotides, the CDR3 is TGCAGCGTCGTGGGACTCCAAAGAGGGGTCTACGAGCAGTACTTC. This codes for CSVVGLQRGVYEQYF.